This T cell receptor beta chain was observed in a study of OX40 agonist ivuxolimab in advanced cancers. For the study at large: Head and neck, renal cell, melanoma or hepatocellular carcinoma were the cancers that dose-escalation patients had.

With autoimmune disease history or systemic immunosuppression, patients were excluded. CDR3 length: 12 amino acids. Germline assignment: CDR1 MDHEN and CDR2 SYDVKM. V lost 2 bases, J lost 4 bases, and 3 bases lay in between. Study-level points and caveats: Low normalized T-cell clonal expansion was also seen in some nonresponders. Expanded clones were, on average, more numerous in CD8+ T cells than in CD4+.

A word on this clone: What it binds is unknown. The sample holds other DNA sequences that translate to the same CDR3.

This table comes from immunoSEQ multiplex PCR, and its TCRdb copy is limited to in-frame clones, with some not included. This sample yields about 120,000 clones, of which approximately 92% are seen a single time; around 0.15% belongs to the top ten. The source material was CD4+ or CD8+ T cells sorted from blood, sampled in a trial of the OX40 agonist ivuxolimab. The chain combines TRBV28 with TRBJ2-1; D is ambiguous. This clonotype was obtained from an adult with an advanced solid tumor such as melanoma, head and neck, liver or kidney cancer. The CDR3 DNA reads as TGTGCCAGCAGTTTAAGGTACAATGAGCAGTTCTTC. This translates into CASSLRYNEQFF. The whole variable domain, remainder taken from reference TRBV28 and TRBJ2-1, is DVKVTQSSRYLVKRTGEKVFLECVQDMDHENMFWYRQDPGLGLRLIYFSYDVKMKEKGDIPEGYSVSREKKERFSLILESASTNQTSMYLCASSLRYNEQFFGPGTRLTVL.